These 20 T cell receptor beta chains came from one sample sequenced in a study of T cells in Graves' hyperthyroidism and ophthalmopathy. Using RNA transcripts as the source, TCR beta CDR3 regions were amplified. During a first-round RT-PCR of the TCR CDR3, the HTBI primer set was used. Each CDR3 protein gets one entry after TCRdb re-called the multiplex PCR reads with MiXCR. The table lists around 190,000 distinct CDR3 sequences, around 16% of them singletons. Input material: blood. These receptors were collected from a woman aged 45 to 65 with Graves' hyperthyroidism.

This clonotype has a count of ten or more. V usage is TRBV11-2 and J usage is TRBJ2-3; TRBD2 is a possible D gene (5 bases). Looked up from germline, CDR1 is SGHAT and CDR2 is FQNNGV. V lost 5 bases and J 3 bases, leaving 12 bases between the germline ends. The CDR3 sequence is 14 residues long. The CDR3 loop is CASSLRGVTDTQYF. CDR3 DNA: TGTGCCAGCAGCCTCCGGGGAGTTACAGATACGCAGTATTTT.

This clonotype was counted a few times. The V gene is TRBV2, the J gene TRBJ2-2; D tentatively reads TRBD1 or TRBD2 (7 bases each). Trimming pared 6 bases from V and 5 bases from J, leaving 16 bases between. CDR1 SNHLY and CDR2 FYNNEI come from the germline V gene. This CDR3 is built from 15 residues. The CDR3 loop reads CASRGGDRRTGELFF. The CDR3 DNA is TGTGCCAGCAGGGGGGGGGACAGAAGGACCGGGGAGCTGTTTTTT.

In its sample, this clonotype was seen many times. The J gene is TRBJ2-5, the V gene TRBV6-1; 11 bases line up with TRBD2. This CDR3 is built from 16 residues. After removal of 1 base from V and 5 bases from J, the junction contained 6 bases not matched to a gene. Germline V CDR1 and CDR2: MNHNS, SASEGT. CDR3 residues: CASSEELAGGHETQYF. The CDR3 DNA sequence: TGTGCCAGCAGTGAAGAGTTAGCGGGAGGGCACGAGACCCAGTACTTC.

This clonotype was observed a handful of times. In DNA form, the CDR3 reads TGTGCCAGCAGCTTAAACCCGAGGTACAGAACTAATTCGAACACCGGGGAGCTGTTTTTT. Amino acids: CASSLNPRYRTNSNTGELFF. The rearrangement uses TRBV11-3 and TRBJ2-2, with D unresolved. The CDR3 spans 20 residues. V was clipped by 2 bases and J by 0 bases, with 22 bases between them. Germline CDR1 reads SGHNT; CDR2 reads YENEEA.

The sample holds many counts of this clonotype. V usage is TRBV20-1 and J usage is TRBJ2-3; a weak D match, TRBD2 (5 bases). Germline V lookup: CDR1 DFQATT, CDR2 SNEGSKA (reference sequence). This CDR3 has 15 amino acids. The V and J ends lost 2 bases and 4 bases respectively, with 16 bases between them. The CDR3 DNA follows: TGCAGTGCTAGAATCGGGGTCGGGAACCCAGATACGCAGTATTTT. It is translated as CSARIGVGNPDTQYF.

This clonotype was observed at least ten times. This chain uses TRBV14 with TRBJ2-7; D remains ambiguous. Per germline, CDR1 SGHDN and CDR2 FVKESK. CDR3 size: 14 residues. V lost 4 bases to trimming and J lost 2 bases, with 12 bases between them. The CDR3 nucleotides are TGTGCCAGCAGCCCCTCAGTCAGCACCTACGAGCAGTACTTC. It is translated as CASSPSVSTYEQYF. The variable domain in full, with the rest retrieved from reference TRBV14 and TRBJ2-7, is EAGVTQFPSHSVIEKGQTVTLRCDPISGHDNLYWYRRVMGKEIKFLLHFVKESKQDESGMPNNRFLAERTGGTYSTLKVQPAELEDSGVYFCASSPSVSTYEQYFGPGTRLTVT.

This clonotype was picked up a small number of times. The chain couples TRBV3-1 to TRBJ2-1; 13 bases agree with TRBD2. The CDR3 extends over 16 amino acids. J lost 4 bases, V lost 4 bases, and 4 bases had no gene match. CDR1 is LGHDT, CDR2 YNNKEL, per germline (reference sequence). The CDR3 loop reads CASSPRTSGGYNEQFF. CDR3 nucleotide sequence: TGTGCCAGCAGCCCCCGGACTAGCGGGGGATACAATGAGCAGTTCTTC.

This clonotype was counted many times. This chain uses TRBV28 with TRBJ2-4, with D hard to call. The germline CDR1 and CDR2 sequences are MDHEN and SYDVKM. This CDR3 is 17 amino acids long. V was pared by 1 base and J by 1 base, with 14 bases between. CDR3 nucleotide sequence: TGTGCCAGCAGTTTATCTTCCAATAGGTGGGCCAAAAACATTCAGTACTTC. This encodes CASSLSSNRWAKNIQYF.

This clonotype was found a few times. The J gene is TRBJ2-1, the V gene TRBV19; TRBD2 aligns across 8 bases. The CDR3 loop spans 15 amino acids. Per germline, CDR1 LNHDA and CDR2 SQIVND (reference sequence). After removal of 3 bases from V and 7 bases from J, the junction contained 8 bases not matched to a gene. CDR3 sequence: CASSIRAGGRNEQFF. The CDR3 DNA is TGTGCCAGTAGTATCAGGGCGGGAGGCAGGAATGAGCAGTTCTTC. The whole variable domain, filled in from reference TRBV19 and TRBJ2-1, reads DGGITQSPKYLFRKEGQNVTLSCEQNLNHDAMYWYRQDPGQGLRLIYYSQIVNDFQKGDIAEGYSVSREKKESFPLTVTSAQKNPTAFYLCASSIRAGGRNEQFFGPGTRLTVL.

This clonotype was seen ten or more times. The rearrangement joins TRBV7-2 to TRBJ2-5; D gene ambiguous. Trimming pared 5 bases from V and 2 bases from J, leaving 12 bases between. Looked up from germline, CDR1 is SGHTA and CDR2 is FQGNSA. CDR3 size: 14 residues. The CDR3 spells CASSPQQLQETQYF. In nucleotides, the CDR3 is TGTGCCAGCAGCCCGCAACAGCTACAAGAGACCCAGTACTTC.

This clonotype appeared many times. Here the CDR3 DNA reads TGTGCCAGCAGGGGACAACGCAATCAGCCCCAGCATTTT. It encodes CASRGQRNQPQHF. V and J are TRBV12-3 or TRBV12-4 and TRBJ1-5, with D possibly TRBD1 on 6 matching bases. V was shortened by 6 bases and J by 2 bases, with 8 bases between the two germline ends. The CDR3 totals 13 residues.

The V and J genes are TRBV27 and TRBJ2-3; no clear D. V was shortened by 1 base and J by 0 bases, with 2 bases between the two germline ends. Germline values: CDR1 MNHEY, CDR2 SMNVEV (reference sequence). The CDR3 has 13 residues. This CDR3 reads CASSLLSTDTQYF. CDR3 in DNA: TGTGCCAGCAGTTTATTAAGCACAGATACGCAGTATTTT.

This clonotype was seen a few times. This chain connects TRBV6-5 to TRBJ1-4, with D perhaps matching TRBD1 (5 bases). This CDR3 has 15 residues. V was trimmed by 0 bases and J by 5 bases, leaving 10 bases between them. Germline V gives CDR1 MNHEY, CDR2 SVGAGI. The CDR3 loop reads CASSYSGTRNEKLFF. CDR3 nucleotides: TGTGCCAGCAGTTACTCGGGGACGAGGAATGAAAAACTGTTTTTT.

This clonotype was seen only a few times. The chain uses TRBV29-1 and TRBJ1-3; 7 positions agree with TRBD1. V dropped 6 bases and J dropped 4; count of bases not matched to a gene: 3. The CDR3 is 12 amino acids. CDR1 SQVTM and CDR2 ANQGSEA come from the germline V gene. The CDR3 DNA reads as TGCAGCGTGACAGGGTCCGGAAACACCATATATTTT. Its translation is CSVTGSGNTIYF.

This clonotype occurred many times. CDR3 loop: CASSSAGRRQSSYNEQFF. CDR3 bases: TGTGCCAGCAGCTCAGCCGGGCGACGGCAAAGCTCCTACAATGAGCAGTTCTTC. The rearrangement uses TRBV7-2 and TRBJ2-1; D call uncertain. With 4 bases removed from V and 0 bases from J, the gap between germline ends came to 19 bases. CDR1 is SGHTA and CDR2 is FQGNSA in the germline V gene. The CDR3 totals 18 residues.

With respect to this clonotype: It may be a read error: a sequence one base away is much more abundant. The J gene is TRBJ2-1, the V gene TRBV20-1, with 13 bases aligning to TRBD2. Germline V gives CDR1 DFQATT, CDR2 SNEGSKA (reference sequence). The CDR3 extends over 18 amino acids. The CDR3 coding sequence is TGCAGTGCTAGGGACCCAGGGACTAGCGGGAATCTCTACAATGAGCAGCTCTTC. This sequence encodes CSARDPGTSGNLYNEQLF.

The table lists this clonotype with many counts. V is TRBV3-1 and J is TRBJ2-2; perhaps TRBD2 as D (5 bases). Germline values: CDR1 LGHDT, CDR2 YNNKEL (reference sequence). The CDR3 has 14 residues. V was trimmed by 0 bases and J by 5 bases, leaving 7 bases between them. The CDR3 DNA sequence: TGTGCCAGCAGCCAAGATCCGGGGACCGGGGAGCTGTTTTTT. It codes for CASSQDPGTGELFF.

Regarding this clonotype: Relative to the germline gene, one junction end is altered; a read error may explain this. The V call is TRBV6-1, the J call TRBJ2-2; 8 bases fit TRBD2. This CDR3 spans 16 amino acids. CDR1 and CDR2 (germline): MNHNS, SASEGT. The CDR3 spells CASRTLSGKNTGELVF. The CDR3, as DNA: TGTGCCAGCAGGACACTTAGCGGGAAGAACACCGGGGAGCTGGTTTTT.

This clonotype was found many times. The V gene is TRBV6-1, the J gene TRBJ2-7; D tentatively reads TRBD1 or TRBD2 (5 bases each). Trimming took off 0 bases at V and 3 bases at J, with 12 bases between the two ends. Germline CDR1 reads MNHNS; CDR2 reads SASEGT. This CDR3 has 15 amino acids. The CDR3 DNA follows: TGTGCCAGCAGTGAAGCTCCGGGACCAGGCTACGAGCAGTACTTC. As protein: CASSEAPGPGYEQYF.

V gene TRBV2 combines with J gene TRBJ1-5; D may be TRBD1 (5 bases). V was pared by 6 bases and J by 3 bases, with 15 bases between. Looked up from germline, CDR1 is SNHLY and CDR2 is FYNNEI. This CDR3 has 15 amino acids. This CDR3 reads CASRPGPQDNQPQHF. CDR3 DNA: TGTGCCAGCAGACCGGGACCGCAAGACAATCAGCCCCAGCATTTT. Complete variable domain (other parts from reference TRBV2 and TRBJ1-5): EPEVTQTPSHQVTQMGQEVILRCVPISNHLYFYWYRQILGQKVEFLVSFYNNEISEKSEIFDDQFSVERPDGSNFTLKIRSTKLEDSAMYFCASRPGPQDNQPQHFGDGTRLSIL.